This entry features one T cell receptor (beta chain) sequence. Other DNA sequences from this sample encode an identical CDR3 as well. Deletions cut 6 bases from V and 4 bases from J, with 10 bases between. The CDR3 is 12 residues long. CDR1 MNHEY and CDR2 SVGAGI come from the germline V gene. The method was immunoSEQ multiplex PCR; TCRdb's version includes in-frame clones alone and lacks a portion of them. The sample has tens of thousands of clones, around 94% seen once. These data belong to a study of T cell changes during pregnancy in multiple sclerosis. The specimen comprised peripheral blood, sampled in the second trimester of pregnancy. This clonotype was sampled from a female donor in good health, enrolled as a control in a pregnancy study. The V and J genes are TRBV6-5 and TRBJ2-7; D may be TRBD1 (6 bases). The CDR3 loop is CASSPQGYEQYF. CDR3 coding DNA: TGTGCCAGCAGCCCGCAGGGGTACGAGCAGTACTTC.